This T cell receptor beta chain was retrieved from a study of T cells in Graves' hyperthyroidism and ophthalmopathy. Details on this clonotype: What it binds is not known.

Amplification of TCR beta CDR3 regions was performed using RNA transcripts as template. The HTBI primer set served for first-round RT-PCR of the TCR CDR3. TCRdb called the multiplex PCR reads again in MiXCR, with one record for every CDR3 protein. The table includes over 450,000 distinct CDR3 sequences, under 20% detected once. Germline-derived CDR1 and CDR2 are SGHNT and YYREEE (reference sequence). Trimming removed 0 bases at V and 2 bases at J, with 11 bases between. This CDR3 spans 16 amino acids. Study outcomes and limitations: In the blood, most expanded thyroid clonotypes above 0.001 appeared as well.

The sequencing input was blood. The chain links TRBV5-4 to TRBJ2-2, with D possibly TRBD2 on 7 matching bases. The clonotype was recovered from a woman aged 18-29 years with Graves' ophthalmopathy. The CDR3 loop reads CASSLGAGANTGELFF. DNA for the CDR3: TGTGCCAGCAGCTTGGGGGCGGGGGCCAACACCGGGGAGCTGTTTTTT.